The rows below give T cell receptor beta chains drawn from one sample of a study of T cell responses to AZD1222 COVID-19 vaccine. The assay was immunoSEQ multiplex PCR, and TCRdb's table has in-frame clones only and misses some. Of around 140,000 clones detected, 91% appear once; the ten largest clones hold 6.5% to 8%. The material sequenced was peripheral blood, taken 28 days after the second dose of the MenACWY control vaccine. The source is an adult who received the MenACWY meningococcal vaccine as a control. Each CDR3 is given with its conserved first and last residue. A D gene is named only where the DNA matches it firmly. Rows give clone size only sometimes, using once, few, many, or a class for an expanded clone.

v_gene	j_gene	abundance	d_gene	CDR3nt	CDR3aa
TRBV7-2	TRBJ2-2	-	TRBD2	TGTGCCAGCAGCTTAGGACTAGCGGCGAAGAACACCGGGGAGCTGTTTTTT	CASSLGLAAKNTGELFF
TRBV7-2	TRBJ2-2	-	-	TGTGCCAGCAGCTTAGGGGAGCTCAATCGTTACGCCGGGGAGCTGTTTTTT	CASSLGELNRYAGELFF
TRBV7-2	TRBJ1-2	-	TRBD1	TGTGCCAGCAGCTCCCCCGGACAGGGGTTTAATGGCTACACCTTC	CASSSPGQGFNGYTF
TRBV7-6	TRBJ2-6	-	-	TGTGCCAGCAGCTTAGTCCAAGGGGGGACCGGGGCCAACGTCCTGACTTTC	CASSLVQGGTGANVLTF
TRBV28	TRBJ1-4	-	-	TGTGCCAGCAGTGCCGGGCCAGCTACTGAAAAACTGTTTTTT	CASSAGPATEKLFF
TRBV29-1	TRBJ2-7	-	TRBD1	TGCAGCGTTGGAGGACAGGGCGCCTACGAGCAGTACTTC	CSVGGQGAYEQYF
TRBV19	TRBJ2-1	-	TRBD1	TGTGCCAGTAGGGCCACAGGGGGCGCAGGGGATGAGCAGTTCTTC	CASRATGGAGDEQFF
TRBV19	TRBJ1-3	-	TRBD1	TGTGCCAGTAGTATACCGACAGGGTCTGGAAACACCATATATTTT	CASSIPTGSGNTIYF
TRBV7-9	TRBJ2-4	-	-	TGTGCCAGCAGCCGCACGGGTTCCTGGGGGATCGGCGAAAACATTCAGTACTTC	CASSRTGSWGIGENIQYF
TRBV24-1	TRBJ2-3	-	-	TGTGCCACCAGTGACCCCGCGGCTAGCACAGATACGCAGTATTTT	CATSDPAASTDTQYF
TRBV5-1	TRBJ2-2	once	-	TGCGCCAGCAGCGGAGGGGGTTTCGCCGGGGAGCTGTTTTTT	CASSGGGFAGELFF
TRBV18	TRBJ2-3	-	TRBD2	TGTGCCAGCTCACCGCTCCCCCTAGCGGGAGATGCAGATACGCAGTATTTT	CASSPLPLAGDADTQYF
TRBV6-4	TRBJ1-6	-	TRBD1	TGTGCCAGCAGTGAAGGACAGGGAAGGAATTCACCCCTCCACTTT	CASSEGQGRNSPLHF
TRBV5-1	TRBJ2-4	-	-	TGCGCCAGCAGCCGACAGGTCGGCGGCATTCAGTACTTC	CASSRQVGGIQYF
TRBV30	TRBJ1-6	-	-	TGTGCCTGGGGAGTGGGGACCTATAATTCACCCCTCCACTTT	CAWGVGTYNSPLHF
TRBV7-9	TRBJ1-2	-	-	TGTGCCAGCAGCTTAGGTGGGACTCAGTCTAACTATGGCTACACCTTC	CASSLGGTQSNYGYTF
TRBV28	TRBJ2-1	few	TRBD2	TGTGCCAGCAGCCTTATAGCGGGAGGGTCCTACAATGAGCAGTTCTTC	CASSLIAGGSYNEQFF
TRBV19	TRBJ2-5	-	TRBD2	TGTGCCAGTAGTATGGACGGGCTAGCGGGAGGAGAGACCCAGTACTTC	CASSMDGLAGGETQYF
TRBV5-6	TRBJ1-3	-	-	TGTGCCAGCAGCTTGGTTGGCAGGCCGGGGGGAAACACCATATATTTT	CASSLVGRPGGNTIYF
TRBV29-1	TRBJ1-3	-	-	TGCAGCGCTGTCCCGGACTCTGGAAACACCATATATTTT	CSAVPDSGNTIYF
TRBV19	TRBJ1-5	-	-	TGTGCCAGTAGTATAGCGGGCAGAAATAGCAATCAGCCCCAGCATTTT	CASSIAGRNSNQPQHF
TRBV19	TRBJ2-1	-	TRBD1	TGTGCCAGTAGTATGGGGAACAGGGGTGAGCAGTTCTTC	CASSMGNRGEQFF
TRBV12-3/TRBV12-4	TRBJ1-2	-	-	TGTGCCAGCAGTTGGGCCGAAAGGGGCTACACCTTC	CASSWAERGYTF
TRBV24-1	TRBJ2-3	once	TRBD2	TGTGCCACCAGTGACAAAGGACTAGCATTGTCAGATACGCAGTATTTT	CATSDKGLALSDTQYF
TRBV27	TRBJ1-4	-	TRBD1	TGTGCCACCTCTATATGGGGCAGGACAGGGCCTAATGAAAAACTGTTTTTT	CATSIWGRTGPNEKLFF
TRBV5-1	TRBJ2-7	-	-	TGCGCCAGCAGCCTATCGAGCGAGCAGTACTTC	CASSLSSEQYF
TRBV7-3	TRBJ2-5	once	TRBD1	TGTGCCAGCAGCCCGGGACAGGGCAAAGAGACCCAGTACTTC	CASSPGQGKETQYF
TRBV6-2/TRBV6-3	TRBJ2-4	-	-	TGTGCCAGCAGCCCGAGTCAGTTCAAAAACATTCAGTACTTC	CASSPSQFKNIQYF
TRBV5-1	TRBJ1-2	-	-	TGCGCCAGCAGCATAGTCGACACGTATGGCTACACCTTC	CASSIVDTYGYTF
TRBV5-1	TRBJ2-1	-	TRBD2	TGCGCCAGCAGCTTGTCTCTTGCGGGAGAGAATGAGCAGTTCTTC	CASSLSLAGENEQFF
TRBV25-1	TRBJ1-6	-	-	TGTGCCAGCCGGCCCCCTAATTTGCCCCTCCACTTT	CASRPPNLPLHF
TRBV30	TRBJ2-7	-	TRBD2	TGTGCCTGGAGAAGAGCGGGGGCCTACGAGCAGTACTTC	CAWRRAGAYEQYF
TRBV5-1	TRBJ2-2	-	-	TGCGCCAGCAGCTTGGCCCAGACAGACACCGGGGAGCTGTTTTTT	CASSLAQTDTGELFF
TRBV18	TRBJ1-1	-	-	TGTGCCAGCTCACCAGAACAGGAGAACACTGAAGCTTTCTTT	CASSPEQENTEAFF
TRBV19	TRBJ2-2	-	-	TGTGCCAGTCTATCCGGGCTCAACACCGGGGAGCTGTTTTTT	CASLSGLNTGELFF
TRBV6-2/TRBV6-3	TRBJ2-1	once	-	TGTGCCAGCAGTCACGGGACCGAGGGGGATGAGCAGTTCTTC	CASSHGTEGDEQFF
TRBV7-8	TRBJ1-1	-	TRBD1	TGTGCCAGCAGCTCAACAGGGGGCCGTGAAGCTTTCTTT	CASSSTGGREAFF
TRBV1	TRBJ1-1	-	-	TGCACCAGCATTTGGGGCGGAGTGGACACTGAAGCTTTCTTT	CTSIWGGVDTEAFF
TRBV5-1	TRBJ1-4	-	-	TGCGCCAGCAGCTTGGTTTCTGGACCGAATGAAAAACTGTTTTTT	CASSLVSGPNEKLFF
TRBV3-1/TRBV3-2	TRBJ1-1	-	-	TGTGCCAGCAGCATAACAGGCACGATGAACACTGAAGCTTTCTTT	CASSITGTMNTEAFF
TRBV28	TRBJ1-5	-	-	TGTGCCAGCACCCCTGGCCCCAGTCAGCCCCAGCATTTT	CASTPGPSQPQHF
TRBV7-9	TRBJ2-1	-	-	TGTGCCAGCAGCCCGGGACACCAGTTCTTC	CASSPGHQFF
TRBV11-2	TRBJ2-1	-	TRBD2	TGTGCCAGCAGCTTAATGGGCGGGGGGCGCCCCCCCAATGAGCAGTTCTTC	CASSLMGGGRPPNEQFF
TRBV19	TRBJ2-6	once	-	TGTGCCAGTAGTGACAGGTCTGGGGCCAACGTCCTGACTTTC	CASSDRSGANVLTF
TRBV7-9	TRBJ2-5	-	TRBD2	TGTGCCAGCAGCCAGACTAGCGGGGGGCAAGAGACCCAGTACTTC	CASSQTSGGQETQYF